This T cell receptor (beta chain) was obtained from a study of response to subunit inactivated influenza vaccine. Whole-study findings and limits: The authors put forward the suggestion that each seasonal influenza vaccination may bring in only a limited number of new T cells.

This clonotype was observed at least ten times. Its antigen is still unknown. This CDR3 has 15 residues. CDR1 is SGDLS, CDR2 YYNGEE, per germline. With 4 bases clipped from V and 2 bases from J, the junction kept 8 bases outside the gene matches. TCRdb re-analysed the RT-PCR reads in MiXCR, keeping a single row per CDR3 protein. The table has hundreds of thousands of distinct CDR3 sequences, roughly 13% seen once. The receptor was derived from a man aged 50 to 59 who received an inactivated influenza vaccine. The starting material was PBMCs from blood, obtained 14 days before vaccination. The rearrangement joins TRBV9 to TRBJ2-7; 8 nucleotides line up with TRBD1. For the CDR3, the DNA is TGTGCCAGCAGCCCTCGACAGGGGATAACCTACGAGCAGTACTTC. Protein sequence: CASSPRQGITYEQYF. Full variable domain (remainder filled in from reference TRBV9 and TRBJ2-7): DSGVTQTPKHLITATGQRVTLRCSPRSGDLSVYWYQQSLDQGLQFLIQYYNGEERAKGNILERFSAQQFPDLHSELNLSSLELGDSALYFCASSPRQGITYEQYFGPGTRLTVT.